This entry lists 27 T cell receptor beta chains sequenced from one sample in a study of shared clonotypes between healthy human individuals. The table came from immunoSEQ multiplex PCR; TCRdb's copy has only in-frame clones and leaves some out. The sample records under 1,100,000 clones, around 76% being singletons. Sequenced: memory CD4+ T cells sorted from blood. Subset here: CD45RA-negative fraction. The receptor set was obtained from a man younger than 35 in good health.

The chain joins TRBV19 to TRBJ2-2; either TRBD1 or TRBD2 may fit D (6 bases each). The germline V gene has CDR1 LNHDA and CDR2 SQIVND (reference sequence). Deletions cut 5 bases from V and 0 bases from J, with 16 bases between. The CDR3 has 17 amino acids. CDR3 region: CASSFPPGATNTGELFF. CDR3 nucleotides: TGTGCCAGTAGTTTCCCTCCGGGGGCGACGAACACCGGGGAGCTGTTTTTT.

The chain recombines TRBV7-9 with TRBJ2-5, with 7 bases fitting TRBD1. The V gene's germline CDR1 is SEHNR and CDR2 FQNEAQ (reference sequence). V dropped 5 bases and J dropped 5; count of bases not matched to a gene: 11. The CDR3 totals 15 residues. The CDR3 sequence is CASSESGGVGETQYF. CDR3 DNA: TGTGCCAGCAGCGAGTCAGGGGGAGTGGGGGAGACCCAGTACTTC.

The chain's CDR3 is CASSPPAGAGEKLFF. The CDR3 DNA reads as TGTGCCAGCAGCCCGCCAGCAGGGGCCGGGGAAAAACTGTTTTTT. The chain joins TRBV7-2 to TRBJ1-4; D may be TRBD1 (6 bases). Germline loops: CDR1 SGHTA, CDR2 FQGNSA. This CDR3 is built from 15 residues. V was trimmed by 5 bases and J by 8 bases, leaving 18 bases between them.

The chain carries TRBV6-1 and TRBJ1-4; no clear D gene. The CDR3 is 13 amino acids. Germline loops: CDR1 MNHNS, CDR2 SASEGT. V shed 7 bases and J shed 5 bases, with 11 bases lying between them. The CDR3 sequence is CASTGGENEKLFF. As DNA, the CDR3 is TGTGCCAGCACGGGCGGAGAGAATGAAAAACTGTTTTTT.

The chain combines TRBV10-3 with TRBJ2-3, with TRBD2 matching over 9 bases. The germline gives CDR1 ENHRY, CDR2 SYGVKD. The CDR3 sequence is 17 residues long. V was clipped by 6 bases and J by 6 bases; unmatched bases: 16. The CDR3 DNA sequence: TGTGCCATCAGCCTGAGCCAGCGGGGGGCCGTGGGGGATACGCAGTATTTT. Residues: CAISLSQRGAVGDTQYF.

The chain has TRBV18 and TRBJ2-7; TRBD1 agrees at 9 bases. The CDR3 has 14 residues. Losses at the gene ends were 3 bases for V and 7 bases for J; bases not matched to a gene: 7. Germline V gene sequence: CDR1 KGHSH, CDR2 LQKENI. The CDR3 nucleotides are TGTGCCAGCTCACCCCGGGACAGGGCGGGTGAGCAGTACTTC. Translating gives CASSPRDRAGEQYF.

This chain connects TRBV5-4 to TRBJ1-1, with TRBD1 matching over 9 bases. The CDR3 consists of 15 residues. The V segment lost 3 bases and the J segment 1 base; nucleotides outside the gene matches: 4. CDR1 is SGHNT and CDR2 is YYREEE in the germline V gene (reference sequence). The CDR3 DNA sequence: TGTGCCAGCAGCTCTCAGGGACAGGGGAACACTGAAGCTTTCTTT. Protein product: CASSSQGQGNTEAFF.

The sample holds one count of this clone. In the same sample, other DNA sequences code for this CDR3. The genes are TRBV5-1 and TRBJ2-5; 8 bases map to TRBD1. This CDR3 comprises 13 residues. Germline CDR1 is SGHRS and CDR2 is YFSETQ. The V segment lost 3 bases and the J segment 4 bases; nucleotides outside the gene matches: 2. CDR3 in DNA: TGCGCCAGCAGCTCACAGGGGGGAGAGACCCAGTACTTC. It codes for CASSSQGGETQYF.

The genes are TRBV19 and TRBJ1-5, with 7 nucleotides matching TRBD1. Germline CDR1 LNHDA, CDR2 SQIVND (reference sequence). The trim removed 6 bases at V and 4 bases at J, leaving 6 bases unmatched. This CDR3 has 14 amino acids. CDR3 sequence reads: CASRAAGGNQPQHF. In DNA, the CDR3 is TGTGCCAGTAGGGCGGCAGGGGGAAATCAGCCCCAGCATTTT.

The CDR3 loop is CASSLAGQSSGNTIYF. The CDR3 nucleotides are TGTGCCAGCAGTTTGGCTGGACAGAGCTCTGGAAACACCATATATTTT. This sequence joins TRBV28 and TRBJ1-3; weak D call: TRBD1 (6 bases). Per germline, CDR1 MDHEN and CDR2 SYDVKM. Trimming pared 3 bases from V and 0 bases from J, leaving 12 bases between. The CDR3 is made up of 16 amino acids.

There are a few counts of this clone. The chain carries TRBV27 and TRBJ2-5; TRBD2 matches 11 bases. In germline, CDR1 is MNHEY, CDR2 SMNVEV (reference sequence). The CDR3 loop spans 15 amino acids. After removal of 7 bases from V and 1 base from J, the junction contained 5 bases not matched to a gene. The CDR3 DNA is TGTGCCAGCATCAGGCTAGCGGGAGGCCAAGAGACCCAGTACTTC. This encodes CASIRLAGGQETQYF.

J is TRBJ1-1 and V is TRBV11-2; 8 bases are a match to TRBD1. This CDR3 has 15 amino acids. The V and J ends lost 0 bases and 5 bases, in that order; junction bases with no gene match: 5. Germline V gene data show CDR1 as SGHAT and CDR2 as FQNNGV. The CDR3: CASSLDRTGRTEAFF. The CDR3 nucleotides are TGTGCCAGCAGCTTAGACAGGACAGGGAGAACTGAAGCTTTCTTT.

The chain uses TRBV9 and TRBJ1-2, with 8 nucleotides matching TRBD1. V gave up 3 bases and J gave up 4 bases; unmatched junction bases: 8. The CDR3 extends over 15 amino acids. Looked up from germline, CDR1 is SGDLS and CDR2 is YYNGEE. CDR3 sequence reads: CASSGTGNQGYGYTF. As DNA, the CDR3 is TGTGCCAGCAGCGGGACAGGGAACCAAGGCTATGGCTACACCTTC.

This chain connects TRBV7-9 to TRBJ2-6; no clear D. Per germline, CDR1 SEHNR and CDR2 FQNEAQ (reference sequence). Trimming pared 4 bases from V and 3 bases from J, leaving 4 bases between. The CDR3 extends over 13 amino acids. The CDR3 region is CASSSFGANVLTF. The CDR3 DNA is TGTGCCAGCAGCTCCTTTGGGGCCAACGTCCTGACTTTC.

This chain connects TRBV6-5 to TRBJ1-1; tentatively, D is TRBD1 (5 bases). The CDR3 runs to 13 residues. V was trimmed by 5 bases and J by 1 base, leaving 8 bases between them. Germline V CDR1 and CDR2: MNHEY, SVGAGI. The chain's CDR3 is CASSLGPNTEAFF. The CDR3 DNA is TGTGCCAGCAGTCTGGGGCCGAACACTGAAGCTTTCTTT.

This clone was observed at least ten times. The chain uses TRBV10-3 and TRBJ2-1; no definite D call. The CDR3 extends over 11 amino acids. Deletions cut 4 bases from V and 8 bases from J, with 6 bases between. Germline V gene sequence: CDR1 ENHRY, CDR2 SYGVKD. CDR3 nucleotide sequence: TGTGCCATCAGTGGGTCCTATGAGCAGTTCTTC. This codes for CAISGSYEQFF.

This clone was observed at least ten times. The chain couples TRBV4-3 to TRBJ2-2, with D tentatively TRBD1 (6 bases). The germline CDR1 and CDR2 sequences are LGHNA and YSLEER. The CDR3 is 15 residues long. Trimming cost V 0 bases and J 7 bases, with 12 bases left between them. CDR3 loop: CASSQEGTNNGELFF. The CDR3, as DNA: TGCGCCAGCAGCCAAGAAGGGACAAATAACGGGGAGCTGTTTTTT.

The CDR3 bases are TGTGCCAGCAGCCTTTGGATCGGGACAGGGGATGAAAAACTGTTTTTT. Its protein product is CASSLWIGTGDEKLFF. The chain is built from TRBV7-2 and TRBJ1-4; 10 bases map to TRBD1. The CDR3 has 16 residues. The germline CDR1 and CDR2 sequences are SGHTA and FQGNSA. J lost 6 bases, V lost 5 bases, and 9 bases had no gene match. The variable domain in full, with the rest retrieved from reference TRBV7-2 and TRBJ1-4, is GAGVSQSPSNKVTEKGKDVELRCDPISGHTALYWYRQSLGQGLEFLIYFQGNSAPDKSGLPSDRFSAERTGGSVSTLTIQRTQQEDSAVYLCASSLWIGTGDEKLFFGSGTQLSVL.

V usage is TRBV15 and J usage is TRBJ2-5, with D possibly TRBD1 on 6 matching bases. Germline V CDR1 and CDR2: LNHNV, YYDKDF (reference sequence). CDR3 length: 14 amino acids. V was clipped by 0 bases and J by 2 bases, with 7 bases between them. CDR3 coding DNA: TGTGCCACCAGCAGAGATCAGGGGCAAGAGACCCAGTACTTC. Translation: CATSRDQGQETQYF. The variable domain in full, completed from reference TRBV15 and TRBJ2-5, reads DAMVIQNPRYQVTQFGKPVTLSCSQTLNHNVMYWYQQKSSQAPKLLFHYYDKDFNNEADTPDNFQSRRPNTSFCFLDIRSPGLGDTAMYLCATSRDQGQETQYFGPGTRLLVL.

A note on this clone: One junction end does not reproduce the germline sequence, and a read error may be involved. Other DNA sequences from this sample encode an identical CDR3 as well. This chain links TRBV7-7 with TRBJ2-2; D is ambiguous. The CDR3 length is 14 residues. CDR1 is SSHAT and CDR2 is FNYEAQ in the germline V gene (reference sequence). The DNA for the CDR3 is TGTGCTAGCAGCTTAGGGACGAACACCGGGGAGCTGTTTTTT. It yields the protein CASSLGTNTGELFF.

This chain connects TRBV5-1 to TRBJ2-5; D perhaps matches TRBD2 (6 bases). CDR3 length: 13 amino acids. V was clipped by 5 bases and J by 5 bases, with 13 bases between them. Germline V gene lookup returns CDR1 SGHRS and CDR2 YFSETQ. CDR3 protein: CASRGGEWETQYF. CDR3 bases: TGCGCCAGCAGGGGCGGGGAATGGGAGACCCAGTACTTC.

The chain has TRBV28 and TRBJ2-3; D remains unclear. Trimming took 3 bases from V and 0 from J, leaving 4 bases between them. Germline lookup yields CDR1 MDHEN and CDR2 SYDVKM. The CDR3 covers 13 residues. Here the CDR3 DNA reads TGTGCCAGCAGTTTTGGGAGCACAGATACGCAGTATTTT. Protein sequence: CASSFGSTDTQYF. The variable domain in full, with the rest retrieved from reference TRBV28 and TRBJ2-3, is DVKVTQSSRYLVKRTGEKVFLECVQDMDHENMFWYRQDPGLGLRLIYFSYDVKMKEKGDIPEGYSVSREKKERFSLILESASTNQTSMYLCASSFGSTDTQYFGPGTRLTVL.

This chain connects TRBV5-1 to TRBJ2-5; 8 bases align to TRBD2. Germline V CDR1 and CDR2: SGHRS, YFSETQ. This CDR3 spans 15 amino acids. The V segment lost 2 bases and the J segment 4 bases; nucleotides outside the gene matches: 7. The CDR3 coding sequence is TGCGCCAGCAGCTTTATAGCGGGAAGGGGAGAGACCCAGTACTTC. Its protein product is CASSFIAGRGETQYF.

The chain links TRBV5-1 to TRBJ1-3, with D possibly being TRBD1 (6 bases). CDR1 SGHRS and CDR2 YFSETQ come from the germline V gene. The CDR3 is 16 amino acids. V lost 3 bases and J 4 bases, leaving 17 bases between the germline ends. This chain's CDR3 is CASSSSPQGTGNTIYF. CDR3 bases: TGCGCCAGCAGCTCCTCCCCACAGGGAACGGGAAACACCATATATTTT.

The sample holds one count of this clone. V gene TRBV23-1 combines with J gene TRBJ1-6, with D possibly TRBD1 on 5 matching bases. TRBV23-1 is an open reading frame whose function is uncertain. Trimming removed 6 bases from V and 9 bases from J, with 24 bases in between. The CDR3 has 17 residues. CDR3 bases: TGCGCCAGCAGATTGGGGCACCTCTTATGGTATGGTTCACCCCTCCACTTT. Residues: CASRLGHLLWYGSPLHF.

The V gene is TRBV9, the J gene TRBJ2-7; no reliable D call. Trimming stripped 1 base from V and 7 bases from J, with 18 bases between. Germline CDR1 and CDR2: SGDLS and YYNGEE. The CDR3 consists of 15 residues. The CDR3 loop is CASSVTDQLWGEQYF. DNA of the CDR3: TGTGCCAGCAGCGTAACGGACCAGCTTTGGGGAGAGCAGTACTTC. The variable domain in full, completed from reference TRBV9 and TRBJ2-7, reads DSGVTQTPKHLITATGQRVTLRCSPRSGDLSVYWYQQSLDQGLQFLIQYYNGEERAKGNILERFSAQQFPDLHSELNLSSLELGDSALYFCASSVTDQLWGEQYFGPGTRLTVT.

J is TRBJ2-2 and V is TRBV6-5; 7 bases match TRBD1. Trimming removed 5 bases from V and 4 bases from J; junction bases left unmatched: 4. Germline V gene sequence: CDR1 MNHEY, CDR2 SVGAGI. The CDR3 is 14 amino acids. The CDR3 region is CASSRGPGTGELFF. The CDR3 DNA sequence: TGTGCCAGCAGTAGGGGGCCGGGCACCGGGGAGCTGTTTTTT.